The clone carrying this TCR beta chain has a handful of counts. Its antigen is currently unknown. Assay: immunoSEQ multiplex PCR; the TCRdb copy retains only in-frame clones and omits some. In the table there are 50,000 to 70,000 clones, roughly 90% of which are singletons. The CDR3 consists of 13 residues. Germline V gene lookup returns CDR1 MRHNA and CDR2 SNTAGT. V lost 4 bases and J lost 3; bases outside the gene matches: 0. This sample was included in a study of OX40 agonist ivuxolimab in advanced cancers. Findings and limits, study-wide: CD8+ T cells showed, on average, more clonal expansion than CD4+ cells. With doses of 0.1-3.0 mg/kg, partial responders showed among the lowest clonal expansion.

Material: CD4+ or CD8+ T cells sorted from blood, obtained in a trial of the OX40 agonist ivuxolimab. This chain joins TRBV6-4 and TRBJ1-1; TRBD1 agrees at 9 bases. The TCR originated in an adult with an advanced solid tumor such as melanoma, head and neck, liver or kidney cancer. In DNA form, the CDR3 reads TGTGCCAGCAGTGGGGACAGGGACACTGAAGCTTTCTTT. Its protein product is CASSGDRDTEAFF.